This paragraph reports one T cell receptor (beta chain). Its specificity is not known. Clones were sequenced by immunoSEQ multiplex PCR, and TCRdb holds only the in-frame ones, with some missing. The table lists some 21,000 clones, around 91% of them singletons, with approximately 9.1% in the top ten. The data originate from a study of T cells in localized non-small cell lung cancer. Study results and caveats: Greater T cell density in blood accompanied longer overall survival. Uninvolved adjacent lung, not tumor, had the highest T cell clonality. Within adjacent lung there appeared a median approximately 57 of the top 100 tumor clones. The study sequenced only one region of the tumor. As a result, intratumor heterogeneity could not be excluded and remains possible.

The sequences come from peripheral blood, collected before any cancer treatment. This TCR came from a man aged 35 to 69 with stage I lung adenocarcinoma.

The CDR3 sequence is CASSAGTEYEQYF. The CDR3 DNA is TGTGCCAGCAGTGCCGGGACAGAGTACGAGCAGTACTTC. The chain links TRBV6-1 to TRBJ2-7, with 7 positions matching TRBD1. Germline V gene lookup returns CDR1 MNHNS and CDR2 SASEGT. The length of the CDR3 is 13 residues. Unmatched junction bases numbered 4, after V lost 4 bases and J lost 4 bases.